This T cell receptor beta chain was identified during a study of blood T cell repertoires in COVID-19. In the study overall: In each case, the material was cDNA or gDNA derived from T cells, B-cell-depleted T cells, or PBMCs.

The germline V gene encodes CDR1 MNHEY and CDR2 SMNVEV (reference sequence). The junction had 4 bases not matched to a gene; V was cut back by 3 bases and J by 5 bases. CDR3 length: 14 residues. Original analysis: The authors estimated nucleated cell counts from reference gene primer amplification. The table came from immunoSEQ multiplex PCR; TCRdb's copy has only in-frame clones and leaves some out. V, J and clone size are taken as reported in that table, and D and trimming were inferred from the DNA itself. The sample yields hundreds of thousands of clones, about 80% seen once. The receptor was isolated from a woman aged 80 or over with acute or convalescent COVID-19. The gene calls are TRBV27 and TRBJ2-1; the match to TRBD1 covers 7 bases. The sequenced sample was peripheral blood. As DNA, the CDR3 is TGTGCCAGCAGTTTTCAGGGGGTGAACAATGAGCAGTTCTTC. Its protein product is CASSFQGVNNEQFF.